This record looks at one TCR beta chain sequence and its context. Exposed participants encountered a COVID-19 case during the 2 weeks preceding study entry. This table comes from immunoSEQ multiplex PCR, and its TCRdb copy is limited to in-frame clones, with some not included. The table shows 350,000 to 450,000 clones, with 90% to 95% occurring only once. This sample is drawn from a study of blood T cell repertoires in COVID-19. At the level of the study: The United States, Italy and Spain provided the acute and convalescent COVID-19 samples.

V lost 3 bases to trimming and J lost 9 bases, with 18 bases between them. Germline loops: CDR1 SGHDN, CDR2 FVKESK. This CDR3 is 16 amino acids long. The TCR sequence derives from a woman aged 35 to 49 who had been exposed to COVID-19. V usage is TRBV14 and J usage is TRBJ1-6; D perhaps matches TRBD1 (6 bases). Sequencing was done on a sample of PBMCs or T cells enriched from blood (not recorded which). CDR3 DNA: TGTGCCAGCAGCCAGCAGGGGAGGGGTAGCGGTTCACCCCTCCACTTT. As protein: CASSQQGRGSGSPLHF.